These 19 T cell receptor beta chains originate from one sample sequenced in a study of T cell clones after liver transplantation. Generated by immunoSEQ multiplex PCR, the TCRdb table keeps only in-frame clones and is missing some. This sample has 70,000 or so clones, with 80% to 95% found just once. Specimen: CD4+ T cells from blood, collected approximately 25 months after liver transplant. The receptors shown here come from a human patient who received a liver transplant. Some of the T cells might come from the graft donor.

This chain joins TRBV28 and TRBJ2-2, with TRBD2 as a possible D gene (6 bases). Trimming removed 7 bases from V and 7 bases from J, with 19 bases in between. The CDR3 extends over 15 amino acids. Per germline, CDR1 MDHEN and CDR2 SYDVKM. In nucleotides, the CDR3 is TGTGCCAGCACCTCCCCCGGGACTCGCGTCGGGGAGCTGTTTTTT. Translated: CASTSPGTRVGELFF.

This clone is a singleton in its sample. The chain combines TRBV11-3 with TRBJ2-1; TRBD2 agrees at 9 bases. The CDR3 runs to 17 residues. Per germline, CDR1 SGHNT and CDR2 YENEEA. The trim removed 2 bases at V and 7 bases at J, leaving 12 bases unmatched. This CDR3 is CASSLKGLAGKGNEQFF. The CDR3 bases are TGTGCCAGCAGCTTAAAAGGCCTAGCGGGGAAGGGGAATGAGCAGTTCTTC. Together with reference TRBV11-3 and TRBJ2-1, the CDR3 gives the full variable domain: EAGVVQSPRYKIIEKKQPVAFWCNPISGHNTLYWYLQNLGQGPELLIRYENEEAVDDSQLPKDRFSAERLKGVDSTLKIQPAELGDSAVYLCASSLKGLAGKGNEQFFGPGTRLTVL.

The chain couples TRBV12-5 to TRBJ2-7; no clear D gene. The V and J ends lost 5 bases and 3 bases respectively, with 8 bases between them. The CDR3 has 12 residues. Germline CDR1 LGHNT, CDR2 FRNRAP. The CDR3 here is CASGPESYEQYF. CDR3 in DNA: TGTGCTAGTGGTCCGGAGAGCTACGAGCAGTACTTC.

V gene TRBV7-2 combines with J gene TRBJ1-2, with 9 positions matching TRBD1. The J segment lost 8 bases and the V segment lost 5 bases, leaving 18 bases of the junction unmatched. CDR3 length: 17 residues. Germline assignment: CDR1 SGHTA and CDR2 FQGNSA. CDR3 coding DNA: TGTGCCAGCAGCCTCAGACAGGGGGTTTTTTCCCGGTGGGGCTACACCTTC. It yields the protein CASSLRQGVFSRWGYTF.

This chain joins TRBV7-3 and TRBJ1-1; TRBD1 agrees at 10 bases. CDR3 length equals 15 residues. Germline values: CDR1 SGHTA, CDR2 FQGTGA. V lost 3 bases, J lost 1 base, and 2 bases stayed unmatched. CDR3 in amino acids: CASSFGTGANTEAFF. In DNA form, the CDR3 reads TGTGCCAGCAGCTTTGGGACAGGGGCGAACACTGAAGCTTTCTTT. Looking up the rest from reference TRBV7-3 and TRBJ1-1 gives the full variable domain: GAGVSQTPSNKVTEKGKYVELRCDPISGHTALYWYRQSLGQGPEFLIYFQGTGAADDSGLPNDRFFAVRPEGSVSTLKIQRTERGDSAVYLCASSFGTGANTEAFFGQGTRLTVV.

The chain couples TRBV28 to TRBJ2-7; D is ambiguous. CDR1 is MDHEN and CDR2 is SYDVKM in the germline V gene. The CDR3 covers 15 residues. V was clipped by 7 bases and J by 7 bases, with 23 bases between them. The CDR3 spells CASITSSALTGEQYF. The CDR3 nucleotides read TGTGCCAGCATCACCTCCAGCGCCCTAACTGGAGAGCAGTACTTC.

The DNA of the CDR3 is TGTGCCACACAGCAGGGGGCTTTGGAAGCTTTCTTT. It yields the protein CATQQGALEAFF. The chain joins TRBV6-5 to TRBJ1-1, with TRBD1 matching 8 bases. V gave up 10 bases and J gave up 8 bases; unmatched junction bases: 9. The CDR3 extends over 12 amino acids. Per the germline V gene, CDR1 is MNHEY and CDR2 is SVGAGI.

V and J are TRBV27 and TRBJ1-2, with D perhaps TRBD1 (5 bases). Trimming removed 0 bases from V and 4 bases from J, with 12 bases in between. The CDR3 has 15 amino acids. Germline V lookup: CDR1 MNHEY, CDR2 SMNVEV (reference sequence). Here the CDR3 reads CASSLSPDGGYGYTF. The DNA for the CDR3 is TGTGCCAGCAGTTTATCGCCAGACGGGGGCTATGGCTACACCTTC.

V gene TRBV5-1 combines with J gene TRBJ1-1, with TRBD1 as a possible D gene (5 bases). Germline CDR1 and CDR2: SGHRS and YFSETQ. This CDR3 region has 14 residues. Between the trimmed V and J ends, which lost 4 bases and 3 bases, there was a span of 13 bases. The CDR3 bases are TGCGCCAGCAGCATGACAGTGCGGGACACTGAAGCTTTCTTT. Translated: CASSMTVRDTEAFF.

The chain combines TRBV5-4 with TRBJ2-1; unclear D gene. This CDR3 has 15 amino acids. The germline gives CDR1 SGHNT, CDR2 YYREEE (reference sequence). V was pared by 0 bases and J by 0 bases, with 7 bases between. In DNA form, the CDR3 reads TGTGCCAGCAGCTTGGACGCTAGCTCCTACAATGAGCAGTTCTTC. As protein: CASSLDASSYNEQFF.

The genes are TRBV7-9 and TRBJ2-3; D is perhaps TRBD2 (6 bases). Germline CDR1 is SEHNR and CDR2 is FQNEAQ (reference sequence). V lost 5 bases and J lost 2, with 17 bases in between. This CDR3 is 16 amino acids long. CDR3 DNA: TGTGCCAGCAGCCGAGGGGCTAGCGCTTACACAGATACGCAGTATTTT. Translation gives CASSRGASAYTDTQYF. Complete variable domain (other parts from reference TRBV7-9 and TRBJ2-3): DTGVSQNPRHKITKRGQNVTFRCDPISEHNRLYWYRQTLGQGPEFLTYFQNEAQLEKSRLLSDRFSAERPKGSFSTLEIQRTEQGDSAMYLCASSRGASAYTDTQYFGPGTRLTVL.

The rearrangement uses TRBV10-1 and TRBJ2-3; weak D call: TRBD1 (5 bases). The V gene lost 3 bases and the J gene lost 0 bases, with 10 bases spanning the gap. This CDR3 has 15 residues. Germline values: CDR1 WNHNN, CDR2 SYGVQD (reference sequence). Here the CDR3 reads CASSDPAGSTDTQYF. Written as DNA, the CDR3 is TGCGCCAGCAGTGACCCGGCAGGGAGCACAGATACGCAGTATTTT.

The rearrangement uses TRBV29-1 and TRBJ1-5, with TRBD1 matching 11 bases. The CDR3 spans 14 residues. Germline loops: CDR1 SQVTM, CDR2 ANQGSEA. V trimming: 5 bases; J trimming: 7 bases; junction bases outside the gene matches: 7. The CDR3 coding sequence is TGCAGCGTTTTGGGACAGGGGGTCGGACAGCCCCAGCATTTT. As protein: CSVLGQGVGQPQHF.

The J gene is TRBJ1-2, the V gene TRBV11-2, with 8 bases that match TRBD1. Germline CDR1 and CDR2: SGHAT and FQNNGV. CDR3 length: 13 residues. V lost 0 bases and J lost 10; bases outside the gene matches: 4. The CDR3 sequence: CASSLDGTGVYTF. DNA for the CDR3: TGTGCCAGCAGCTTAGATGGGACAGGAGTCTACACCTTC.

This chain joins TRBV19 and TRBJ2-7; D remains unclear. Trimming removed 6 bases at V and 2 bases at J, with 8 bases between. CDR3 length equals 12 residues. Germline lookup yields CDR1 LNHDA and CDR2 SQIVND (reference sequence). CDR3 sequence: CASSGNAYEQYF. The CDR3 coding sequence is TGTGCCAGTAGCGGAAATGCCTACGAGCAGTACTTC. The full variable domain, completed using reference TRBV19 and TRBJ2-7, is DGGITQSPKYLFRKEGQNVTLSCEQNLNHDAMYWYRQDPGQGLRLIYYSQIVNDFQKGDIAEGYSVSREKKESFPLTVTSAQKNPTAFYLCASSGNAYEQYFGPGTRLTVT.

CDR3 sequence (DNA): TGTGCCAGCAGCTTAAGTAGGTACGAGCAGTACTTC. This codes for CASSLSRYEQYF. V is TRBV7-8 and J is TRBJ2-7; D gene uncertain. CDR1 SGHVS and CDR2 FQNEAQ come from the germline V gene. V gave up 2 bases and J gave up 4 bases, with 6 bases separating them. The CDR3 sequence is 12 residues long.

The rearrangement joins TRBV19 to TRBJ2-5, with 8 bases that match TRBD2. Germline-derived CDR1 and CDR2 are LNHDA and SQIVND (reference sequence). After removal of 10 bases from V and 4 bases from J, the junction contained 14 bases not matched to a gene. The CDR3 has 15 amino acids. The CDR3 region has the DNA TGTGCCACCCAAACAAGCGGGAGTATTGGAGAGACCCAGTACTTC. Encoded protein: CATQTSGSIGETQYF.

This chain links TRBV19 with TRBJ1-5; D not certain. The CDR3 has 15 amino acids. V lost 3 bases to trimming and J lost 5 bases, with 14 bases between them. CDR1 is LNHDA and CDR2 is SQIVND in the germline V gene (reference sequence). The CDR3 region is CASSMWVGRDQPQHF. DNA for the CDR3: TGTGCCAGTAGTATGTGGGTGGGAAGAGATCAGCCCCAGCATTTT. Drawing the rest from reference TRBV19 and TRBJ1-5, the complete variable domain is DGGITQSPKYLFRKEGQNVTLSCEQNLNHDAMYWYRQDPGQGLRLIYYSQIVNDFQKGDIAEGYSVSREKKESFPLTVTSAQKNPTAFYLCASSMWVGRDQPQHFGDGTRLSIL.

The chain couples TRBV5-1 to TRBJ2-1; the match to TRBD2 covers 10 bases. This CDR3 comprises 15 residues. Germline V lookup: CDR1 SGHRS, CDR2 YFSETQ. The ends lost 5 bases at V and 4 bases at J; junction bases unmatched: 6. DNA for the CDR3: TGCGCCAGCAGGGATGCTAGCGGGAGTTACAATGAGCAGTTCTTC. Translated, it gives CASRDASGSYNEQFF. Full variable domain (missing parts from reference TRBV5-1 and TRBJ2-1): KAGVTQTPRYLIKTRGQQVTLSCSPISGHRSVSWYQQTPGQGLQFLFEYFSETQRNKGNFPGRFSGRQFSNSRSEMNVSTLELGDSALYLCASRDASGSYNEQFFGPGTRLTVL.